The 20 T cell receptor beta chains reported below all come from one sample, sequenced in a study of cytomegalovirus exposure and HLA in healthy donors. 60 Vbeta and 13 Jbeta primers were used in PCR. Here immunoSEQ multiplex PCR was the method, and the copy in TCRdb shows in-frame clones only, minus some. The sample lists about 150,000 clones; about two thirds were seen once. The specimen was PBMCs. The source is a woman between 40 and 55 years old in good health and CMV-seronegative.

The chain links TRBV29-1 to TRBJ1-4; maybe TRBD1 (5 bases). Germline values: CDR1 SQVTM, CDR2 ANQGSEA. The V end lost 5 bases, the J end lost 4 bases, and 11 bases lay between the germline ends. This CDR3 is 13 amino acids long. The chain's CDR3 is CSVRSGRNEKLFF. Here the CDR3 DNA reads TGCAGCGTTCGATCAGGGCGTAATGAAAAACTGTTTTTT. Filled out from reference TRBV29-1 and TRBJ1-4, the complete variable domain reads SAVISQKPSRDICQRGTSLTIQCQVDSQVTMMFWYRQQPGQSLTLIATANQGSEATYESGFVIDKFPISRPNLTFSTLTVSNMSPEDSSIYLCSVRSGRNEKLFFGSGTQLSVL.

This sequence joins TRBV7-9 and TRBJ2-7; D is possibly TRBD1 (6 bases). Germline CDR1 and CDR2: SEHNR and FQNEAQ (reference sequence). The V end lost 3 bases, the J end lost 4 bases, and 22 bases lay between the germline ends. The CDR3 has 17 amino acids. CDR3: CASSFGRNRAREYEQYF. The CDR3 nucleotides are TGTGCCAGCAGCTTCGGACGTAACAGGGCCCGGGAATACGAGCAGTACTTC.

The chain recombines TRBV9 with TRBJ2-7, with D unresolved. This CDR3 region has 12 residues. V lost 4 bases to trimming and J lost 0 bases, with 5 bases between them. CDR1 SGDLS and CDR2 YYNGEE come from the germline V gene. CDR3 loop: CASSFSSYEQYF. The DNA of the CDR3 is TGTGCCAGCAGCTTTAGCTCCTACGAGCAGTACTTC.

The CDR3 loop reads CASSLVQGVNQPQHF. CDR3 sequence (DNA): TGTGCCAGTAGTTTGGTACAGGGGGTAAATCAGCCCCAGCATTTT. The rearrangement links TRBV19 to TRBJ1-5; 8 positions agree with TRBD1. Trimming took 5 bases from V and 4 from J; bases not matched to a gene: 7. The CDR3 consists of 15 residues. Germline CDR1 is LNHDA and CDR2 is SQIVND (reference sequence).

This clone showed up just a few times. The chain has TRBV27 and TRBJ1-2, with D possibly TRBD1 on 6 matching bases. V lost 2 bases and J 2 bases, leaving 15 bases between the germline ends. The CDR3 sequence is 16 residues long. Germline CDR1 MNHEY, CDR2 SMNVEV (reference sequence). CDR3: CASSLGPPRGNYGYTF. The CDR3 DNA reads as TGTGCCAGCAGTTTAGGCCCCCCGAGGGGGAACTATGGCTACACCTTC.

J is TRBJ1-2 and V is TRBV5-1, with 8 bases lining up with TRBD1. J lost 4 bases, V lost 0 bases, and 5 bases had no gene match. This CDR3 has 15 residues. Germline values: CDR1 SGHRS, CDR2 YFSETQ. CDR3 coding DNA: TGCGCCAGCAGCTTGGCCACCGGACAGGGCTATGGCTACACCTTC. Protein product: CASSLATGQGYGYTF.

CDR3 bases: TGTGCCAGCAGTTTCAAGGGGTTCAATTCACCCCTCCACTTT. Protein sequence: CASSFKGFNSPLHF. The genes are TRBV27 and TRBJ1-6; possibly TRBD1 for D (5 bases). Trimming pared 3 bases from V and 7 bases from J, leaving 10 bases between. CDR1 is MNHEY and CDR2 is SMNVEV in the germline V gene (reference sequence). This CDR3 is 14 amino acids long.

This clone was seen a handful of times. This chain connects TRBV5-6 to TRBJ1-1; D may be TRBD1 (6 bases). Looked up from germline, CDR1 is SGHDT and CDR2 is YYEEEE. V was trimmed by 2 bases and J by 7 bases, leaving 15 bases between them. CDR3 length: 14 amino acids. CDR3 protein: CASSLQGRKFEAFF. The CDR3 DNA sequence: TGTGCCAGCAGCTTACAGGGCCGAAAATTTGAAGCTTTCTTT.

The chain uses TRBV7-9 and TRBJ2-5, with 10 positions matching TRBD1. The CDR3 length is 16 residues. Trimming removed 5 bases from V and 2 bases from J; junction bases left unmatched: 8. Germline V lookup: CDR1 SEHNR, CDR2 FQNEAQ (reference sequence). CDR3 in amino acids: CASSVAGTGDQETQYF. CDR3 nucleotides: TGTGCCAGCAGCGTCGCCGGGACAGGGGATCAAGAGACCCAGTACTTC.

The CDR3 sequence: CASSRDRKEYNEQFF. The CDR3 coding sequence is TGTGCCAGCAGCCGAGACAGGAAAGAGTACAATGAGCAGTTCTTC. This rearrangement joins TRBV27 to TRBJ2-1; tentative D call: TRBD1 (6 bases). CDR1 is MNHEY, CDR2 SMNVEV, per germline (reference sequence). There are 15 residues in the CDR3. Trimming cost V 6 bases and J 4 bases, with 16 bases left between them.

This clone showed up just once. V and J are TRBV7-9 and TRBJ1-2; D unresolved. Looked up from germline, CDR1 is SEHNR and CDR2 is FQNEAQ (reference sequence). V gave up 3 bases and J gave up 8 bases, with 10 bases separating them. This CDR3 is built from 12 residues. The CDR3 spells CASSFDARGYTF. The DNA for the CDR3 is TGTGCCAGCAGCTTTGATGCCAGAGGCTACACCTTC.

This clone was counted a single time. V is TRBV7-9 and J is TRBJ1-5, with D unclear. Germline V gene sequence: CDR1 SEHNR, CDR2 FQNEAQ (reference sequence). The CDR3 sequence is 13 residues long. V lost 3 bases and J lost 2, with 5 bases in between. The CDR3 sequence: CASSFQGNQPQHF. The CDR3 bases are TGTGCCAGCAGCTTCCAGGGCAATCAGCCCCAGCATTTT. Together with reference TRBV7-9 and TRBJ1-5, the CDR3 gives the full variable domain: DTGVSQNPRHKITKRGQNVTFRCDPISEHNRLYWYRQTLGQGPEFLTYFQNEAQLEKSRLLSDRFSAERPKGSFSTLEIQRTEQGDSAMYLCASSFQGNQPQHFGDGTRLSIL.

This clone is a singleton in its sample. The genes are TRBV7-2 and TRBJ2-2; TRBD1 is a possible D gene (5 bases). The germline V and J ends were trimmed by 1 base and 6 bases, with 18 bases remaining between them. The CDR3 sequence is 17 residues long. The V gene's germline CDR1 is SGHTA and CDR2 FQGNSA. The CDR3 loop reads CASSLVHGGRAPGELFF. CDR3 DNA sequence: TGTGCCAGCAGCTTAGTACACGGTGGCAGGGCCCCCGGGGAGCTGTTTTTT.

The chain is built from TRBV6-5 and TRBJ2-7; D not resolved. This CDR3 contains 15 residues. In germline, CDR1 is MNHEY, CDR2 SVGAGI. V was pared by 0 bases and J by 1 base, with 10 bases between. The CDR3: CASSYSSQESYEQYF. The CDR3 DNA is TGTGCCAGCAGTTACTCGAGCCAAGAGTCCTACGAGCAGTACTTC.

This chain links TRBV10-3 with TRBJ2-2; 7 positions agree with TRBD2. Germline V lookup: CDR1 ENHRY, CDR2 SYGVKD. With 10 bases clipped from V and 0 bases from J, the junction kept 8 bases outside the gene matches. The CDR3 is 15 residues long. DNA of the CDR3: TGTGCCACCCACGGACGGGGGGCGAACACCGGGGAGCTGTTTTTT. It yields the protein CATHGRGANTGELFF.

This clone was seen a handful of times. The J gene is TRBJ1-2, the V gene TRBV7-9, with TRBD1 as a possible D gene (6 bases). Germline V CDR1 and CDR2: SEHNR, FQNEAQ (reference sequence). V lost 5 bases and J 2 bases, leaving 18 bases between the germline ends. The CDR3 extends over 16 amino acids. CDR3 sequence (DNA): TGTGCCAGCAGCGCGTCCACGCGGGGGCTAAACTATGGCTACACCTTC. It translates to CASSASTRGLNYGYTF.

The chain joins TRBV21-1 to TRBJ2-7; TRBD1, the D gene given by the table, was not confirmed from the DNA. TRBV21-1 is deemed a pseudogene. This CDR3 has 12 amino acids. CDR3 DNA: TGTGCCAGCAGCGGACAGACCTACGAGCAGTACTTC. Encoded protein: CASSGQTYEQYF.

V usage is TRBV2 and J usage is TRBJ1-5; maybe TRBD1 (6 bases). V lost 6 bases and J lost 3, with 15 bases in between. Germline loops: CDR1 SNHLY, CDR2 FYNNEI. The CDR3 is 15 amino acids. The CDR3 DNA follows: TGTGCCAGCAGGAGGACAGTTTCCCCCAATCAGCCCCAGCATTTT. This translates into CASRRTVSPNQPQHF.

V and J are TRBV7-6 and TRBJ1-4, with no clear D. Germline CDR1 reads SGHVS; CDR2 reads FNYEAQ. The CDR3 runs 15 residues. V was cut by 1 base and J by 5 bases, with 11 bases left in between. The CDR3 here is CASSLGTGSNEKLFF. For the CDR3, the DNA is TGTGCCAGCAGCTTAGGGACTGGCTCAAATGAAAAACTGTTTTTT.

Concerning this clone: The junction shows a germline mismatch at one end, possibly a read error. V gene TRBV29-1 combines with J gene TRBJ2-7; D not certain. From germline, CDR1 is SQVTM and CDR2 ANQGSEA. CDR3 size: 14 residues. The CDR3 sequence: CSVSIDTRSHEQYF. The CDR3 nucleotides are TGCAGCGTCTCAATTGACACCCGCTCCCACGAGCAGTACTTC.